The 29 T cell receptor beta chains presented below share a single source sample, sequenced in a study of blood T cell repertoires in COVID-19. Only in-frame clones appear in the TCRdb table, and some are missing; sequencing was by immunoSEQ multiplex PCR. The sample has over 350,000 clones; approximately 88% are singletons. The sample taken for sequencing was PBMCs or T cells enriched from blood (not recorded which). These receptors were obtained from a woman aged 25 to 39 with acute COVID-19.

This sequence joins TRBV27 and TRBJ2-7, with 8 bases lining up with TRBD2. The CDR3 runs 16 residues. The V segment lost 3 bases and the J segment 4 bases; nucleotides outside the gene matches: 11. Germline V CDR1 and CDR2: MNHEY, SMNVEV (reference sequence). The CDR3: CASSLYRSGGLYEQYF. DNA for the CDR3: TGTGCCAGCAGTTTGTACAGGAGCGGGGGTCTGTACGAGCAGTACTTC.

This chain connects TRBV24-1 to TRBJ1-2; 10 bases fit TRBD1. Trimming took 6 bases from V and 1 from J; bases not matched to a gene: 16. Germline loops: CDR1 KGHDR, CDR2 SFDVKD. The CDR3 runs 19 residues. DNA for the CDR3: TGTGCCACCAGTCCCGGACAGGGGGTTGGTTCAGAAGGTAACTATGGCTACACCTTC. Translation gives CATSPGQGVGSEGNYGYTF.

Here the CDR3 reads CASSYPGGNTGELFF. In DNA form, the CDR3 reads TGTGCCAGCAGTTACCCGGGGGGCAACACCGGGGAGCTGTTTTTT. This chain connects TRBV6-5 to TRBJ2-2; TRBD2 is a possible D gene (7 bases). This CDR3 has 15 amino acids. Deletions cut 2 bases from V and 2 bases from J, with 9 bases between. CDR1 is MNHEY, CDR2 SVGAGI, per germline.

The chain employs TRBV21-1 and TRBJ1-5. TRBV21-1 corresponds to a pseudogene. The CDR3 totals 14 residues. DNA for the CDR3: TGTGCCAGCAGCAAATTTCAGGAGGATCAGCCCCAGCATTTT. Translation: CASSKFQEDQPQHF.

This chain connects TRBV14 to TRBJ2-1; 9 nucleotides match TRBD2. This CDR3 spans 18 amino acids. Germline V CDR1 and CDR2: SGHDN, FVKESK. V gave up 2 bases and J gave up 4 bases; unmatched junction bases: 12. The CDR3 spells CASSQYAGSGGSYNEQFF. The DNA of the CDR3 is TGTGCCAGCAGCCAATACGCGGGTAGCGGGGGCAGTTACAATGAGCAGTTCTTC.

This chain connects TRBV10-3 to TRBJ1-1, with a possible D match to TRBD1 (6 bases). The CDR3 is made up of 14 amino acids. CDR1 is ENHRY and CDR2 is SYGVKD in the germline V gene. V was trimmed by 6 bases and J by 3 bases, leaving 14 bases between them. The CDR3, as DNA: TGTGCCATCAGCAGAATGGGGGCGGACACTGAAGCTTTCTTT. It translates to CAISRMGADTEAFF.

V and J are TRBV6-5 and TRBJ2-7, with a tentative D call TRBD2 (5 bases). This CDR3 has 13 amino acids. The germline gives CDR1 MNHEY, CDR2 SVGAGI. Trimming left V 2 bases short and J 4 bases short, with 9 bases between. The CDR3 region is CASSYRRGYEQYF. DNA of the CDR3: TGTGCCAGCAGTTACAGACGCGGGTACGAGCAGTACTTC.

The V call is TRBV9, the J call TRBJ2-3; 7 bases are a match to TRBD1. Trimming at V came to 4 bases and at J to 1 base, leaving 3 bases not matched to a gene. CDR1 is SGDLS, CDR2 YYNGEE, per germline. This CDR3 region has 14 residues. Here the CDR3 reads CASSPGQGTDTQYF. The CDR3 DNA follows: TGTGCCAGCAGCCCCGGACAGGGCACAGATACGCAGTATTTT.

In the case of this clone: The junction does not match germline at one end; this may be a read error. The chain links TRBV7-3 to TRBJ2-1, with 9 positions matching TRBD2. Germline-derived CDR1 and CDR2 are SGHTA and FQGTGA. The CDR3 is made up of 16 amino acids. CDR3 loop: CASSLTSGRPYNEQFF. In nucleotides, the CDR3 is TGTGCCAGCAGCCTAACTAGCGGGCGGCCGTACAATGAGCAGTTCTTC.

This clone occurred once. The chain combines TRBV15 with TRBJ1-1; D remains unclear. CDR1 LNHNV and CDR2 YYDKDF come from the germline V gene (reference sequence). Trimming removed 6 bases at V and 1 base at J, with 9 bases between. The length of the CDR3 is 13 residues. CDR3 bases: TGTGCCACCAGGACGGAGGAGAACACTGAAGCTTTCTTT. It yields the protein CATRTEENTEAFF.

This clone occurred once. This chain connects TRBV11-3 to TRBJ1-6; D is perhaps TRBD1 (5 bases). In germline, CDR1 is SGHNT, CDR2 YENEEA. With 5 bases removed from V and 7 bases from J, the gap between germline ends came to 12 bases. CDR3 length: 14 amino acids. The DNA for the CDR3 is TGTGCCAGCAGCCTCGGGGGTTCCAATTCACCCCTCCACTTT. Translating it yields CASSLGGSNSPLHF.

The chain has TRBV7-3 and TRBJ2-7; 7 bases match TRBD1. This CDR3 comprises 15 residues. CDR1 and CDR2 from the germline V gene are SGHTA and FQGTGA. J was trimmed by 2 bases and V by 0 bases; bases with no gene match: 4. The CDR3 DNA reads TGTGCCAGCAGCTTAACGGGGACAGAACCCTACGAGCAGTACTTC. Its translation: CASSLTGTEPYEQYF.

V is TRBV2 and J is TRBJ1-6; D not resolved. The CDR3 sequence is 15 residues long. V lost 3 bases and J lost 9, with 15 bases in between. Germline lookup yields CDR1 SNHLY and CDR2 FYNNEI. CDR3 coding DNA: TGTGCCAGCAGTGATCGGGCCGGGAGAAGTTCACCCCTCCACTTT. It translates to CASSDRAGRSSPLHF.

The chain has TRBV30 and TRBJ1-2; possibly TRBD1 for D (5 bases). Trimming pared 1 base from V and 1 base from J, leaving 10 bases between. The CDR3 is 14 residues long. Germline V gene sequence: CDR1 GTSNPN, CDR2 SVGIG (reference sequence). The CDR3 protein is CAWSGRGFNYGYTF. CDR3 coding DNA: TGTGCCTGGAGTGGACGGGGGTTTAACTATGGCTACACCTTC.

This chain links TRBV20-1 with TRBJ2-3; TRBD2 matches 10 bases. There are 16 residues in the CDR3. The ends lost 3 bases at V and 2 bases at J; junction bases unmatched: 8. CDR1 and CDR2 from the germline V gene are DFQATT and SNEGSKA (reference sequence). This chain's CDR3 is CSASGGAGGPTDTQYF. The CDR3 DNA reads as TGCAGTGCTAGTGGTGGAGCGGGGGGGCCCACAGATACGCAGTATTTT.

This clone was counted only a few times. This chain uses TRBV5-4 with TRBJ2-7, with a possible D match to TRBD1 (6 bases). From germline, CDR1 is SGHNT and CDR2 YYREEE (reference sequence). This CDR3 has 14 amino acids. V dropped 4 bases and J dropped 2 bases, with 13 bases sitting between them. The CDR3 DNA is TGTGCCAGCAGCAAAGCAGGGGTCACCTACGAGCAGTACTTC. It codes for CASSKAGVTYEQYF.

The chain is built from TRBV6-5 and TRBJ2-7; 10 bases align to TRBD1. Germline CDR1 and CDR2: MNHEY and SVGAGI. The CDR3 contains 15 residues. After removal of 6 bases from V and 3 bases from J, the junction contained 8 bases not matched to a gene. The CDR3 loop is CASRRTGGVLYEQYF. Here the CDR3 DNA reads TGTGCCAGCAGGAGGACAGGGGGGGTCCTCTACGAGCAGTACTTC.

J is TRBJ2-1 and V is TRBV19, with 11 positions matching TRBD2. The CDR3 runs 14 residues. The J segment lost 8 bases and the V segment lost 5 bases, leaving 5 bases of the junction unmatched. Germline V CDR1 and CDR2: LNHDA, SQIVND (reference sequence). CDR3 sequence reads: CASSPGLAVYEQFF. DNA for the CDR3: TGTGCCAGTAGTCCGGGACTAGCGGTCTATGAGCAGTTCTTC.

This clone was observed a few times. The CDR3 sequence is CASSLQGALSGNTIYF. Written as DNA, the CDR3 is TGCGCCAGCAGCTTACAGGGAGCTCTCTCTGGAAACACCATATATTTT. V and J are TRBV5-1 and TRBJ1-3; tentative D call: TRBD1 (6 bases). The CDR3 consists of 16 residues. Trimming cost V 2 bases and J 0 bases, with 12 bases left between them. CDR1 is SGHRS, CDR2 YFSETQ, per germline.

This clone was detected a few times. The gene calls are TRBV5-1 and TRBJ1-6; 9 bases align to TRBD1. Per the germline V gene, CDR1 is SGHRS and CDR2 is YFSETQ. This CDR3 contains 15 residues. The V segment lost 0 bases and the J segment 6 bases; nucleotides outside the gene matches: 1. The DNA for the CDR3 is TGCGCCAGCAGCTTGGAACAGGGGGCTAATTCACCCCTCCACTTT. It is translated as CASSLEQGANSPLHF.

The V call is TRBV4-1, the J call TRBJ2-1, with 11 bases aligning to TRBD2. The CDR3 totals 17 residues. Germline V gene sequence: CDR1 MGHRA, CDR2 YSYEKL. V dropped 2 bases and J dropped 2; count of bases not matched to a gene: 5. The CDR3 coding sequence is TGCGCCAGCAGCCAAATTAGCGGGGGGGCCGCCTACAATGAGCAGTTCTTC. It specifies CASSQISGGAAYNEQFF.

CDR3 loop: CASRVSAGNTGELFF. The CDR3 DNA follows: TGTGCCAGCAGGGTCTCGGCGGGAAACACCGGGGAGCTGTTTTTT. The rearrangement uses TRBV2 and TRBJ2-2; possibly TRBD2 for D (6 bases). Germline V gives CDR1 SNHLY, CDR2 FYNNEI. The CDR3 contains 15 residues. The V gene lost 6 bases and the J gene lost 2 bases, with 13 bases spanning the gap.

This chain uses TRBV2 with TRBJ1-2; TRBD1 might be the D (6 bases). V gave up 6 bases and J gave up 8 bases, with 16 bases separating them. The CDR3 spans 13 residues. Germline CDR1 is SNHLY and CDR2 is FYNNEI. CDR3 residues: CASSDGGAYGYTF. DNA for the CDR3: TGTGCCAGCAGCGACGGGGGGGCGTACGGCTACACCTTC.

This rearrangement joins TRBV7-9 to TRBJ1-2; TRBD1 aligns across 8 bases. V trimming: 3 bases; J trimming: 2 bases; junction bases outside the gene matches: 5. This CDR3 is 15 amino acids long. Looked up from germline, CDR1 is SEHNR and CDR2 is FQNEAQ (reference sequence). The CDR3 protein is CASSLAQGANYGYTF. The CDR3 bases are TGTGCCAGCAGCTTGGCCCAGGGGGCGAACTATGGCTACACCTTC.

The chain has TRBV10-1 and TRBJ2-1, with no clear D. The V gene's germline CDR1 is WNHNN and CDR2 SYGVQD (reference sequence). The CDR3 totals 13 residues. V was shortened by 5 bases and J by 0 bases, with 5 bases between the two germline ends. CDR3 sequence: CASSTSSYNEQFF. CDR3 nucleotides: TGCGCCAGCAGTACGAGCTCCTACAATGAGCAGTTCTTC.

V gene TRBV6-1 combines with J gene TRBJ2-4; 8 positions agree with TRBD1. Trimming cost V 3 bases and J 6 bases; bases outside gene matches: 10. Germline V gene sequence: CDR1 MNHNS, CDR2 SASEGT. This CDR3 has 16 amino acids. CDR3 DNA: TGTGCCAGCAGTGACCCCGGACAGGGTGCGGTAAACATTCAGTACTTC. This encodes CASSDPGQGAVNIQYF.

The V gene is TRBV30, the J gene TRBJ1-1; D is unresolved. The V end was cut by 1 base, the J end by 3 bases, with 3 bases between. The CDR3 consists of 11 residues. Germline lookup yields CDR1 GTSNPN and CDR2 SVGIG (reference sequence). The CDR3 reads CAWSEHTEAFF. The CDR3 DNA reads as TGTGCCTGGAGTGAGCACACTGAAGCTTTCTTT.

This chain links TRBV5-4 with TRBJ1-2; D not certain. Germline V CDR1 and CDR2: SGHNT, YYREEE (reference sequence). CDR3 length equals 14 residues. V was clipped by 0 bases and J by 3 bases, with 9 bases between them. The CDR3 is CASSLVQVDYGYTF. For the CDR3, the DNA is TGTGCCAGCAGCTTGGTCCAGGTAGACTATGGCTACACCTTC.

This chain's CDR3 is CATREGQGRTERYTEAFF. In nucleotides, the CDR3 is TGTGCCACCAGGGAGGGACAGGGCCGAACGGAACGGTACACTGAAGCTTTCTTT. The V call is TRBV24-1, the J call TRBJ1-1; 9 bases match TRBD1. This CDR3 has 18 residues. Germline CDR1 reads KGHDR; CDR2 reads SFDVKD. V lost 7 bases, J lost 3 bases, and 17 bases stayed unmatched.